These 9 T cell receptor beta chains came from one sample sequenced in a study of T cell changes during pregnancy in multiple sclerosis. Clones were sequenced by immunoSEQ multiplex PCR, and TCRdb holds only the in-frame ones, with some missing. In the table there are roughly 50,000 clones, around 90% of which are singletons. Sequencing was performed on CD4+ T cells from peripheral blood mononuclear cells, taken after pregnancy. The receptors here all came from a female donor with multiple sclerosis, enrolled in a pregnancy study.

The gene calls are TRBV13 and TRBJ1-4; D is uncertain. CDR1 PRHDT and CDR2 FYEKMQ come from the germline V gene (reference sequence). CDR3 size: 14 residues. V was clipped by 5 bases and J by 1 base, with 8 bases between them. The CDR3 loop is CASSLKVTNEKLFF. The CDR3 bases are TGTGCCAGCAGCCTAAAAGTAACTAATGAAAAACTGTTTTTT. The variable domain in full, with the rest retrieved from reference TRBV13 and TRBJ1-4, is AAGVIQSPRHLIKEKRETATLKCYPIPRHDTVYWYQQGPGQDPQFLISFYEKMQSDKGSIPDRFSAQQFSDYHSELNMSSLELGDSALYFCASSLKVTNEKLFFGSGTQLSVL.

The genes are TRBV5-1 and TRBJ1-2, with 8 bases identical to TRBD1. CDR3 size: 16 residues. CDR1 is SGHRS, CDR2 YFSETQ, per germline. J gave up 2 bases and V 0 bases, and 6 bases lay outside the gene matches. For the CDR3, the DNA is TGCGCCAGCAGCTTGGAGACAGGGGAAAGGAACTATGGCTACACCTTC. As protein: CASSLETGERNYGYTF.

The chain carries TRBV9 and TRBJ2-1; D perhaps matches TRBD2 (6 bases). V lost 4 bases and J 2 bases, leaving 13 bases between the germline ends. CDR3 length equals 15 residues. CDR1 and CDR2 from the germline V gene are SGDLS and YYNGEE. In DNA, the CDR3 is TGTGCCAGCAGCCCCGCTAGCGCGACCTACAATGAGCAGTTCTTC. It translates to CASSPASATYNEQFF.

The CDR3 DNA is TGTGCCAGTAGTTTCGATTCGCGGGCGGGGGAGCAGTACTTC. This codes for CASSFDSRAGEQYF. The chain couples TRBV19 to TRBJ2-7, with D perhaps matching TRBD2 (6 bases). Trimming left V 5 bases short and J 7 bases short, with 18 bases between. This CDR3 has 14 residues. CDR1 and CDR2 (germline): LNHDA, SQIVND (reference sequence).

The V gene is TRBV13, the J gene TRBJ2-2; 11 nucleotides agree with TRBD2. The CDR3 has 16 residues. Germline loops: CDR1 PRHDT, CDR2 FYEKMQ (reference sequence). After removal of 5 bases from V and 5 bases from J, the junction contained 7 bases not matched to a gene. The CDR3 DNA follows: TGTGCCAGCAGCAAGAGACTAGCGGGATATACCGGGGAGCTGTTTTTT. This sequence encodes CASSKRLAGYTGELFF.

Only a few counts were recorded for this clone. J is TRBJ2-7 and V is TRBV7-2, with TRBD2 matching over 8 bases. CDR1 is SGHTA, CDR2 FQGNSA, per germline. This CDR3 region has 16 residues. V lost 5 bases and J lost 1; bases outside the gene matches: 10. The CDR3 sequence: CASSALAGRGSYEQYF. DNA of the CDR3: TGTGCCAGCAGCGCTTTAGCGGGGCGGGGATCCTACGAGCAGTACTTC.

The CDR3 spells CASSRAGTYNEQFF. CDR3 DNA: TGTGCCAGCAGCCGAGCGGGAACCTACAATGAGCAGTTCTTC. The chain couples TRBV7-3 to TRBJ2-1, with 7 bases aligning to TRBD2. The ends lost 5 bases at V and 2 bases at J; junction bases unmatched: 3. The CDR3 is 14 amino acids. Germline V gene data show CDR1 as SGHTA and CDR2 as FQGTGA.

The chain recombines TRBV28 with TRBJ2-7; 7 bases match TRBD1. With 5 bases clipped from V and 6 bases from J, the junction kept 10 bases outside the gene matches. The CDR3 runs to 14 residues. The germline gives CDR1 MDHEN, CDR2 SYDVKM. CDR3 DNA sequence: TGTGCCAGCAGTCATAGGGGGACAGTGGGCGAGCAGTACTTC. Protein product: CASSHRGTVGEQYF.

The chain joins TRBV6-1 to TRBJ1-2; D call uncertain. V gave up 8 bases and J gave up 3 bases, with 13 bases separating them. CDR1 and CDR2 from the germline V gene are MNHNS and SASEGT. The CDR3 is 13 amino acids. The CDR3 sequence is CASADWLDYGYTF. In DNA, the CDR3 is TGTGCCAGCGCGGACTGGCTGGACTATGGCTACACCTTC.